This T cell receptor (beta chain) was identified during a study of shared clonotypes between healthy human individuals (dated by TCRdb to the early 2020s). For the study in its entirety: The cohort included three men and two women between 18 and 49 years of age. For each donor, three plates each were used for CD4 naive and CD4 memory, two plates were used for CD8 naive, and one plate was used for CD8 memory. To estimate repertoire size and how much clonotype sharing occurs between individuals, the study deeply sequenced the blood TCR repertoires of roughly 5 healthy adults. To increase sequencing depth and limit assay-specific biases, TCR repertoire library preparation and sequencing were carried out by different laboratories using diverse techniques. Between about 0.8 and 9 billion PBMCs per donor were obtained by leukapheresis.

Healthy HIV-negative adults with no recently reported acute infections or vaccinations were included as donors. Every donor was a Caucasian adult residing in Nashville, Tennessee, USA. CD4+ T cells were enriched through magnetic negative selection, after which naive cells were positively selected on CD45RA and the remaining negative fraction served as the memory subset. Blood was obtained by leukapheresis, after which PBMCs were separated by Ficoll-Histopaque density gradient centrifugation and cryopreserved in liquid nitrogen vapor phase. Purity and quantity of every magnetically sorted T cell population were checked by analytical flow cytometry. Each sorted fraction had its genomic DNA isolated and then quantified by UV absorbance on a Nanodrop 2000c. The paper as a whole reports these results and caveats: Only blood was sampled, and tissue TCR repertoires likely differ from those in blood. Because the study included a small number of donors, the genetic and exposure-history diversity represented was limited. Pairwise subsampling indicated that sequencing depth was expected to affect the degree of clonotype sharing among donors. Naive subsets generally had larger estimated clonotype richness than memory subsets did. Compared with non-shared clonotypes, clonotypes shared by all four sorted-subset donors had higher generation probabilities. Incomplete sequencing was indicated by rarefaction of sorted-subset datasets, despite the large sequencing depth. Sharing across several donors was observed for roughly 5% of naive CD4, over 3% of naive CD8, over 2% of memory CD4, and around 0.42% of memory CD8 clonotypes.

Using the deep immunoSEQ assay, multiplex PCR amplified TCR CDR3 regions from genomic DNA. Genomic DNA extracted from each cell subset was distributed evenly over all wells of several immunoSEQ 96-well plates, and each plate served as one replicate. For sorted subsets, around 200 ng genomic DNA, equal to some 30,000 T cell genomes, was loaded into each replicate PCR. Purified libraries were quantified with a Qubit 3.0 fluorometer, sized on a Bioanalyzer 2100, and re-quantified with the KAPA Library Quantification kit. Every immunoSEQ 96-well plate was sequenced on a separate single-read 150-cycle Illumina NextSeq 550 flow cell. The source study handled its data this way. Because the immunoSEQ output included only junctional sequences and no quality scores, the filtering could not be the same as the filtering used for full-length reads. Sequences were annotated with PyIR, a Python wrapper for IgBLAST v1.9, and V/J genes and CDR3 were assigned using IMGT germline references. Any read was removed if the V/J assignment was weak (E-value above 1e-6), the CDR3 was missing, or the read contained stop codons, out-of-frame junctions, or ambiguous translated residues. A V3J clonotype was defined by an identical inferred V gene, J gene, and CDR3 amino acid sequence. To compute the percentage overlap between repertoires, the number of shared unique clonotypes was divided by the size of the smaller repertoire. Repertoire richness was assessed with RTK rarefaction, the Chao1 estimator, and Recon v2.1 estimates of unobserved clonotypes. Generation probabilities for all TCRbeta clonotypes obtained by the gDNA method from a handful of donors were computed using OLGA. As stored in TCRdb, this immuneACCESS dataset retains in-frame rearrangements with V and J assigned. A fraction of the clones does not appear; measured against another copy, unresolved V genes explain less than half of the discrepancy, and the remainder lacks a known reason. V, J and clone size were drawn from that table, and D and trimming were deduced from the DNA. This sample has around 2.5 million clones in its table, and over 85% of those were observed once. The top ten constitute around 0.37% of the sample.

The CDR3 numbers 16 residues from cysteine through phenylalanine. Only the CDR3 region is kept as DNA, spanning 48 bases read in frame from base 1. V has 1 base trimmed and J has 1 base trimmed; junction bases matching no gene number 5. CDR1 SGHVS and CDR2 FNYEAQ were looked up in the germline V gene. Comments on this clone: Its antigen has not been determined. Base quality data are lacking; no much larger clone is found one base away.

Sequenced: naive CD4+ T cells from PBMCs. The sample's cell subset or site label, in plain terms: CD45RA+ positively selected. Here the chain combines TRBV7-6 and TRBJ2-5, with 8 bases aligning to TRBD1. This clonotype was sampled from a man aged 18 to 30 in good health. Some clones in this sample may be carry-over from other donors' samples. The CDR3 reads CASSLGPGTGQETQYF. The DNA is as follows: TGTGCCAGCAGCTTAGGCCCCGGGACAGGCCAAGAGACCCAGTACTTC.